A single sample gave rise to the 20 T cell receptor beta chains below, sequenced in a study of T cells in Graves' hyperthyroidism and ophthalmopathy (dated by TCRdb to the late 2010s). The library was built by means of multiplex PCR. Sequencing was carried out with an Illumina HiSeq 2000. The TCR beta CDR3 regions were amplified from the RNA transcripts. The first round of RT-PCR for the TCR CDR3 was performed with the HTBI primer set and the Qiagen OneStep RT-PCR kit. TCRdb reprocessed the public reads (quality trimming at Q25 with fastp, clone calling with MiXCR) and kept in-frame beta chains. Every distinct CDR3 protein forms one entry, paired with its most common genes and DNA. The sample yields over 700,000 distinct CDR3 sequences; 38% were counted once. In total, the top ten clones hold 8.9% of the sample. The sample was blood. These receptors were taken from a man between 18 and 29 years old with Graves' hyperthyroidism.

The genes are TRBV6-5 and TRBJ1-2; 10 nucleotides line up with TRBD1. Germline V gene sequence: CDR1 MNHEY, CDR2 SVGAGI. Trimming cost V 6 bases and J 8 bases; bases outside gene matches: 6. This CDR3 is 13 amino acids long. CDR3 in amino acids: CASSPDRGQGYTF. The CDR3 DNA is TGTGCCAGCAGCCCCGACAGGGGGCAGGGCTACACCTTC.

This clonotype was picked up many times. The chain employs TRBV7-2 and TRBJ1-1, with TRBD1 as a possible D gene (5 bases). The CDR3 spans 14 residues. V lost 5 bases, J lost 5 bases, and 15 bases lay in between. Germline-derived CDR1 and CDR2 are SGHTA and FQGNSA. CDR3 DNA sequence: TGTGCCAGCAGCCCAGGGACGGGTCGGACTGAAGCTTTCTTT. It encodes CASSPGTGRTEAFF.

This clonotype is a singleton in its sample. A read error may produce the germline difference seen at one junction end. This sequence joins TRBV2 and TRBJ1-1; a weak D match, TRBD1 (5 bases). The CDR3 is made up of 13 amino acids. In germline, CDR1 is SNHLY, CDR2 FYNNEI. CDR3 loop: CASRGLGAGEAFF. For the CDR3, the DNA is TGTGCCAGCAGGGGGCTCGGAGCTGGTGAAGCCTTCTTT.

The V gene is TRBV5-4, the J gene TRBJ2-5; 7 nucleotides align to TRBD1. The CDR3 covers 14 residues. Trimming cost V 3 bases and J 1 base; bases outside gene matches: 3. Germline V CDR1 and CDR2: SGHNT, YYREEE (reference sequence). The CDR3 is CASSSGQAQETQYF. CDR3 DNA sequence: TGTGCCAGCAGCTCCGGACAGGCCCAAGAGACCCAGTACTTC.

The genes are TRBV24-1 and TRBJ1-5; TRBD1 agrees at 7 bases. The CDR3 is 15 amino acids. The V and J ends lost 5 bases and 1 base, in that order; junction bases with no gene match: 4. Germline assignment: CDR1 KGHDR and CDR2 SFDVKD. The CDR3 nucleotides are TGTGCCACCAGTGCCCCAGGGGGGAGCAATCAGCCCCAGCATTTT. Its protein is CATSAPGGSNQPQHF.

Points on this clonotype: This may stem from a read error, because a much larger clone lies one nucleotide away. V is TRBV9 and J is TRBJ2-7, with D possibly being TRBD2 (5 bases). Germline V gene sequence: CDR1 SGDLS, CDR2 YYNGEE. The CDR3 extends over 13 amino acids. This CDR3 reads CANSVGAAYEQYF. The CDR3 DNA sequence: TGTGCCAACAGCGTAGGAGCGGCCTACGAGCAGTACTTC.

This clonotype came up many times. V is TRBV2 and J is TRBJ2-5, with 10 bases identical to TRBD2. Trimming took 3 bases from V and 5 from J; bases not matched to a gene: 15. Germline CDR1 and CDR2: SNHLY and FYNNEI. This CDR3 is built from 18 residues. The CDR3 here is CASSDPIGLAGVGETQYF. In DNA, the CDR3 is TGTGCCAGCAGTGACCCAATTGGCCTAGCGGGAGTTGGGGAGACCCAGTACTTC.

This clonotype came up once. This rearrangement joins TRBV7-2 to TRBJ2-5; TRBD2 matches at 10 bases. CDR3 length: 15 residues. V trimming: 4 bases; J trimming: 5 bases; junction bases outside the gene matches: 7. Germline CDR1 is SGHTA and CDR2 is FQGNSA. The chain's CDR3 is CASSSSGSPWETQYF. The CDR3 coding sequence is TGTGCCAGCAGCTCTAGCGGGAGCCCGTGGGAGACCCAGTACTTC. Based on the CDR3 plus reference TRBV7-2 and TRBJ2-5, the full variable domain is GAGVSQSPSNKVTEKGKDVELRCDPISGHTALYWYRQSLGQGLEFLIYFQGNSAPDKSGLPSDRFSAERTGGSVSTLTIQRTQQEDSAVYLCASSSSGSPWETQYFGPGTRLLVL.

Concerning this clonotype itself: This may arise from a read error, as a much more abundant clone is one base away. J is TRBJ1-2 and V is TRBV10-3; 10 bases match TRBD1. The V and J ends lost 6 bases and 4 bases, in that order; junction bases with no gene match: 2. Germline CDR1 ENHRY, CDR2 SYGVKD. The CDR3 length is 13 residues. For the CDR3, the DNA is TGTGCCATCAGACGGGACAGGGGCTATGGCTACACCTTC. It is translated as CAIRRDRGYGYTF.

Remarks on this clonotype: This may be a read error: a much more frequent sequence differs by one nucleotide. The chain joins TRBV9 to TRBJ1-4, with 9 nucleotides matching TRBD1. CDR3 length equals 16 residues. The ends lost 6 bases at V and 3 bases at J; junction bases unmatched: 9. Germline V gene lookup returns CDR1 SGDLS and CDR2 YYNGEE. The CDR3 sequence: CASNVGTGLANEKLFF. CDR3 sequence (DNA): TGTGCCAGCAACGTGGGGACAGGGCTTGCTAATGAAAAACTGTTTTTT.

The J gene is TRBJ2-2, the V gene TRBV7-9, with 10 nucleotides matching TRBD2. The V and J ends lost 6 bases and 1 base, in that order; junction bases with no gene match: 5. Germline V gene lookup returns CDR1 SEHNR and CDR2 FQNEAQ (reference sequence). The CDR3 loop spans 16 amino acids. The CDR3 DNA reads as TGTGCCAGCAGGGACAAGCGGGAGGGGAACACCGGGGAGCTGTTTTTT. Its translation: CASRDKREGNTGELFF.

The CDR3 DNA is TGCGCCAGCAGCCCGCGGGTGGTAGCCTACGAGCAGTACTTC. Protein sequence: CASSPRVVAYEQYF. This chain uses TRBV5-1 with TRBJ2-7, with TRBD2 as a possible D gene (5 bases). With 4 bases removed from V and 2 bases from J, the gap between germline ends came to 13 bases. The CDR3 is 14 amino acids. The germline V gene encodes CDR1 SGHRS and CDR2 YFSETQ.

This sequence joins TRBV5-6 and TRBJ2-5, with 7 bases lining up with TRBD2. V lost 2 bases to trimming and J lost 7 bases; unmatched junction nucleotides: 8. Germline V gene lookup returns CDR1 SGHDT and CDR2 YYEEEE. The CDR3 consists of 14 residues. The CDR3 reads CASSLGLAEGTQYF. The CDR3 coding sequence is TGTGCCAGCAGCTTAGGGCTAGCGGAAGGGACCCAGTACTTC. The entire variable domain, with the rest obtained from reference TRBV5-6 and TRBJ2-5, is as follows: DAGVTQSPTHLIKTRGQQVTLRCSPKSGHDTVSWYQQALGQGPQFIFQYYEEEERQRGNFPDRFSGHQFPNYSSELNVNALLLGDSALYLCASSLGLAEGTQYFGPGTRLLVL.

This clonotype was detected a few times. The chain couples TRBV5-1 to TRBJ1-2; TRBD1 might be the D (5 bases). Trimming pared 0 bases from V and 7 bases from J, leaving 10 bases between. CDR1 and CDR2 (germline): SGHRS, YFSETQ. The CDR3 has 13 amino acids. CDR3 sequence: CASSLEGASGYTF. CDR3 DNA: TGCGCCAGCAGCTTGGAAGGGGCCAGTGGCTACACCTTC.

The chain recombines TRBV4-1 with TRBJ1-5; the D is unclear. CDR1 and CDR2 from the germline V gene are MGHRA and YSYEKL. The CDR3 contains 13 residues. The ends were cut back, 0 bases at V and 7 bases at J, with 7 bases in the middle. CDR3 nucleotide sequence: TGCGCCAGCAGCCAAGAAGCTGCGCAGCCCCAGCATTTT. Protein sequence: CASSQEAAQPQHF.

Remarks on this clonotype: A read error is possible here, since a much larger clone lies one base away. The chain joins TRBV7-3 to TRBJ2-2; D perhaps matches TRBD2 (6 bases). This CDR3 region has 13 residues. Germline V gives CDR1 SGHTA, CDR2 FQGTGA. The CDR3 DNA reads as TGTGCCAGCAGCTTAACGCTCTCCGGGGGGCTGTTTTTT. Translated: CASSLTLSGGLFF.

The rearrangement joins TRBV5-8 to TRBJ2-6; D ambiguous. Looked up from germline, CDR1 is SGHTS and CDR2 is YDEGEE. This CDR3 has 11 amino acids. Trimming removed 7 bases at V and 12 bases at J, with 11 bases between. The CDR3 is CASLEYGVLTF. The CDR3 nucleotides read TGTGCCAGCTTGGAATACGGCGTCCTGACTTTC.

This clonotype turned up a few times. V is TRBV6-5 and J is TRBJ2-6; D may be TRBD1 (6 bases). CDR1 and CDR2 (germline): MNHEY, SVGAGI. Between the trimmed V and J ends, which lost 7 bases and 4 bases, there was a span of 8 bases. This CDR3 comprises 13 residues. CDR3 nucleotides: TGTGCCAGCACAGGGGCCGGGGCCAACGTCCTGACTTTC. Translated, it gives CASTGAGANVLTF.

Comments on this clonotype: A read error may explain this, as a much larger clone is one base away. The V and J genes are TRBV19 and TRBJ1-1; 7 nucleotides align to TRBD1. Germline V CDR1 and CDR2: LNHDA, SQIVND (reference sequence). This CDR3 is built from 14 residues. The CDR3 region is CASSVTGVNAEAFF. The CDR3 region has the DNA TGTGCCAGTAGTGTCACAGGGGTGAACGCTGAAGCTTTCTTT.

CDR3 nucleotides: TGTGCCAGCCTCATCGCCTGGGGGACTGAAGCTTTCTTT. It codes for CASLIAWGTEAFF. This chain connects TRBV12-3 or TRBV12-4 to TRBJ1-1; weak D call: TRBD1 (5 bases). Deletions cut 8 bases from V and 5 bases from J, with 15 bases between. The CDR3 sequence is 13 residues long.